Shown below are 12 T cell receptor beta chains from a single sample sequenced in a study of early T cells in non-severe SARS-CoV-2 infection. TCRdb redid the calling of the 5' RACE reads with MiXCR, one entry per CDR3 protein. The sample lists 75,000 to 80,000 distinct CDR3 sequences, around a tenth occurring once. The sequencing sample was made of whole blood. These receptors all stem from an adult who was a healthcare worker with PCR-confirmed SARS-CoV-2 infection or an uninfected control (not recorded which).

There are many counts of this clonotype. The chain uses TRBV4-1 and TRBJ2-7; possibly TRBD2 for D (6 bases). CDR3 length equals 16 residues. Germline assignment: CDR1 MGHRA and CDR2 YSYEKL. With 0 bases removed from V and 0 bases from J, the gap between germline ends came to 12 bases. In nucleotides, the CDR3 is TGCGCCAGCAGCCAAGATAGTGGCGGGACCTCCTACGAGCAGTACTTC. As protein: CASSQDSGGTSYEQYF.

This clonotype was counted many times. This chain uses TRBV7-3 with TRBJ1-6; maybe TRBD1 (5 bases). The V end lost 5 bases, the J end lost 9 bases, and 20 bases lay between the germline ends. Germline CDR1 is SGHTA and CDR2 is FQGTGA. The CDR3 has 16 residues. The CDR3 region is CASSPSAPGRRSPLHF. The CDR3 region has the DNA TGTGCCAGCAGCCCTAGCGCCCCAGGGCGGCGTTCACCCCTCCACTTT. Drawing the rest from reference TRBV7-3 and TRBJ1-6, the complete variable domain is GAGVSQTPSNKVTEKGKYVELRCDPISGHTALYWYRQSLGQGPEFLIYFQGTGAADDSGLPNDRFFAVRPEGSVSTLKIQRTERGDSAVYLCASSPSAPGRRSPLHFGNGTRLTVT.

This clonotype occurred many times. V is TRBV20-1 and J is TRBJ2-1, with TRBD1 matching 7 bases. CDR1 and CDR2 from the germline V gene are DFQATT and SNEGSKA (reference sequence). V dropped 5 bases and J dropped 8; count of bases not matched to a gene: 27. There are 19 residues in the CDR3. Here the CDR3 reads CSAPGSRGWRPSDGDEQFF. Written as DNA, the CDR3 is TGCAGTGCTCCTGGGTCCAGGGGGTGGCGGCCTTCCGATGGGGATGAGCAGTTCTTC.

This rearrangement joins TRBV27 to TRBJ2-1; TRBD2 is a possible D gene (5 bases). In germline, CDR1 is MNHEY, CDR2 SMNVEV (reference sequence). CDR3 length equals 15 residues. Trimming shortened V by 4 bases and J by 8 bases, and 18 bases separated the two germline ends. CDR3 sequence: CASSSPARRLYEQFF. DNA for the CDR3: TGTGCCAGCAGTTCCCCGGCTCGGAGGTTGTATGAGCAGTTCTTC.

This clonotype was observed a few times. The gene calls are TRBV5-1 and TRBJ2-3; a possible D gene is TRBD1 (6 bases). V was clipped by 1 base and J by 2 bases, with 11 bases between them. The length of the CDR3 is 15 residues. Per the germline V gene, CDR1 is SGHRS and CDR2 is YFSETQ. CDR3 DNA sequence: TGCGCCAGCAGCTTGAACAGGGCGGACACAGATACGCAGTATTTT. Translating gives CASSLNRADTDTQYF.

This clonotype appeared a few times. The chain combines TRBV7-3 with TRBJ2-1, with D possibly TRBD2 on 6 matching bases. CDR3 length: 15 amino acids. V was shortened by 5 bases and J by 7 bases, with 18 bases between the two germline ends. The germline CDR1 and CDR2 sequences are SGHTA and FQGTGA. The CDR3 nucleotides are TGTGCCAGCAGCCCAGTGAGAGGGAGGTCTAATGAGCAGTTCTTC. Its protein product is CASSPVRGRSNEQFF. The complete variable domain, with remaining parts taken from reference TRBV7-3 and TRBJ2-1, reads GAGVSQTPSNKVTEKGKYVELRCDPISGHTALYWYRQSLGQGPEFLIYFQGTGAADDSGLPNDRFFAVRPEGSVSTLKIQRTERGDSAVYLCASSPVRGRSNEQFFGPGTRLTVL.

The chain is built from TRBV28 and TRBJ2-7; D is uncertain. In germline, CDR1 is MDHEN, CDR2 SYDVKM. Trimming removed 6 bases from V and 2 bases from J, with 8 bases in between. CDR3 length equals 12 residues. The CDR3 sequence is CASRLNTYEQYF. CDR3 DNA sequence: TGTGCCAGCAGACTAAACACCTACGAGCAGTACTTC.

J is TRBJ2-1 and V is TRBV5-1, with TRBD1 matching over 12 bases. J was trimmed by 10 bases and V by 6 bases; bases with no gene match: 11. Germline CDR1 and CDR2: SGHRS and YFSETQ. This CDR3 has 15 residues. The CDR3 reads CASTLGTGGVEEQFF. The CDR3 bases are TGCGCCAGCACCCTAGGGACAGGGGGCGTGGAGGAGCAGTTCTTC.

This clonotype was seen only a few times. The chain carries TRBV11-2 and TRBJ2-7; 7 nucleotides align to TRBD2. V lost 6 bases to trimming and J lost 6 bases; unmatched junction nucleotides: 8. The CDR3 length is 13 residues. Germline V gene data show CDR1 as SGHAT and CDR2 as FQNNGV. CDR3 DNA: TGTGCCAGCAGGGGGGGGACTCCCATCGAGCAGTACTTC. Translation gives CASRGGTPIEQYF.

The sample holds many counts of this clonotype. The chain carries TRBV2 and TRBJ2-2; 11 bases fit TRBD2. CDR1 SNHLY and CDR2 FYNNEI come from the germline V gene. J gave up 4 bases and V 6 bases, and 10 bases lay outside the gene matches. This CDR3 has 17 amino acids. The CDR3 DNA is TGTGCCAGCAGGCTGGGACTAGCGGTCCTTTCCACCGGGGAGCTGTTTTTT. Translating it yields CASRLGLAVLSTGELFF.

The chain recombines TRBV14 with TRBJ2-7; either TRBD1 or TRBD2 may fit D (6 bases each). Germline lookup yields CDR1 SGHDN and CDR2 FVKESK. The CDR3 covers 14 residues. Trimming cost V 5 bases and J 1 base, with 12 bases left between them. The CDR3 DNA follows: TGTGCCAGCAGCTTCGGGGGCTCGTCCTACGAGCAGTACTTC. This translates into CASSFGGSSYEQYF.

Many counts were recorded for this clonotype. The V gene is TRBV9, the J gene TRBJ2-7, with D possibly being TRBD1 (6 bases). The CDR3 is 15 residues long. The germline V and J ends were trimmed by 0 bases and 2 bases, with 12 bases remaining between them. Germline values: CDR1 SGDLS, CDR2 YYNGEE. CDR3 loop: CASSVAGAVPYEQYF. DNA for the CDR3: TGTGCCAGCAGCGTAGCAGGGGCAGTCCCCTACGAGCAGTACTTC.